The clone carrying this T cell receptor (beta chain) occurred many times. MiXCR, applied by TCRdb to the RT-PCR reads, yields one record per CDR3 protein. The table includes fewer than 800,000 distinct CDR3 sequences, 14% detected once. CDR3 length: 15 residues. Germline trimming cut 2 bases from V and 9 bases from J; bases unmatched to any gene: 6. The germline gives CDR1 SGHRS, CDR2 YFSETQ. The sequenced material came from memory CD4+ T cells from blood. The chain uses TRBV5-1 and TRBJ2-1, with 12 bases identical to TRBD2. The sequence was collected from a female donor in good health, serving as a healthy control. The CDR3 nucleotides read TGCGCCAGCAGCTTAGGGTCTAGCGGGAGGGGTGAGCAGTTCTTC. Amino acids: CASSLGSSGRGEQFF.